Below are 27 T cell receptor beta chains sequenced from a single sample in a study of T cell repertoires in cytomegalovirus infection. MiXCR was run by TCRdb on the reads, yielding one entry per CDR3 protein. The sample carries fewer than 700,000 distinct CDR3 sequences, 24% recorded once. The sample comprised CD8+ T cells from PBMCs. These receptor sequences come from a human donor in good health (CMV status not recorded). Some clones in this sample may be carry-over from other donors' samples.

This clonotype was counted many times. The chain carries TRBV7-2 and TRBJ1-1; no firm D call. Per germline, CDR1 SGHTA and CDR2 FQGNSA. The germline V and J ends were trimmed by 6 bases and 6 bases, with 14 bases remaining between them. The CDR3 runs 13 residues. In DNA, the CDR3 is TGTGCCAGCAGTCTGTCGGGTTGGGCTGAAGCTTTCTTT. Amino acids: CASSLSGWAEAFF.

There are a few counts of this clonotype. This sequence joins TRBV7-2 and TRBJ1-1; maybe TRBD1 (6 bases). V was pared by 2 bases and J by 4 bases, with 14 bases between. The CDR3 contains 15 residues. Germline values: CDR1 SGHTA, CDR2 FQGNSA. In nucleotides, the CDR3 is TGTGCCAGCAGCTTATGGGCCAGGGGTTTCACTGAAGCTTTCTTT. Translation gives CASSLWARGFTEAFF.

This clonotype was counted ten times or more. V gene TRBV7-6 combines with J gene TRBJ2-5; D call uncertain. This CDR3 region has 14 residues. Germline V lookup: CDR1 SGHVS, CDR2 FNYEAQ. Trimming pared 2 bases from V and 4 bases from J, leaving 11 bases between. This CDR3 reads CASSLKRARETQYF. CDR3 DNA: TGTGCCAGCAGCTTAAAGCGTGCTAGAGAGACCCAGTACTTC.

The chain couples TRBV29-1 to TRBJ1-1; D unresolved. This CDR3 region has 12 residues. The germline gives CDR1 SQVTM, CDR2 ANQGSEA. V shed 3 bases and J shed 6 bases, with 11 bases lying between them. CDR3 sequence: CSVEVRGPEAFF. DNA of the CDR3: TGCAGCGTTGAGGTGCGAGGTCCTGAAGCTTTCTTT.

The rearrangement links TRBV7-9 to TRBJ2-7, with 9 bases aligning to TRBD1. The CDR3 contains 16 residues. Germline CDR1 SEHNR, CDR2 FQNEAQ (reference sequence). CDR3 sequence: CTSSSTTGDRAFEQYV. DNA for the CDR3: TGTACCAGCAGCTCAACCACCGGGGACAGGGCTTTCGAGCAGTACGTC.

This clonotype was picked up many times. CDR3 amino acids: CASSWTGRGTEAFF. The CDR3 DNA sequence: TGTGCCAGCAGCTGGACAGGGCGAGGAACTGAAGCTTTCTTT. The chain employs TRBV7-9 and TRBJ1-1, with TRBD1 matching over 8 bases. This CDR3 region has 14 residues. Germline lookup yields CDR1 SEHNR and CDR2 FQNEAQ (reference sequence). V shed 4 bases and J 5 bases; nucleotides not matched to a gene: 6.

This clonotype has ten or more counts. V gene TRBV7-9 combines with J gene TRBJ1-6, with 7 bases fitting TRBD1. The V segment lost 5 bases and the J segment 7 bases; nucleotides outside the gene matches: 8. The CDR3 consists of 15 residues. Germline-derived CDR1 and CDR2 are SEHNR and FQNEAQ (reference sequence). Written as DNA, the CDR3 is TGTGCCAGCAGCGGGACAGAAAACGGGAATTCACCCCTCCACTTT. Translating gives CASSGTENGNSPLHF. The whole variable domain, remainder taken from reference TRBV7-9 and TRBJ1-6, is DTGVSQNPRHKITKRGQNVTFRCDPISEHNRLYWYRQTLGQGPEFLTYFQNEAQLEKSRLLSDRFSAERPKGSFSTLEIQRTEQGDSAMYLCASSGTENGNSPLHFGNGTRLTVT.

This clonotype occurred many times. J is TRBJ2-7 and V is TRBV12-3 or TRBV12-4; D unclear. Deletions cut 7 bases from V and 3 bases from J, with 19 bases between. This CDR3 has 15 residues. CDR3 coding DNA: TGTGCCAGCACCCTTTATTCCACTACTAACTACGAGCAGTACTTC. Translation: CASTLYSTTNYEQYF.

Points on this clonotype: Given the absence of the conserved phenylalanine or tryptophan at the CDR3 end, a read error is likely. V is TRBV12-3 or TRBV12-4 and J is TRBJ2-1; no firm D call. CDR3 size: 13 residues. The V end was cut by 3 bases, the J end by 4 bases, with 7 bases between. The CDR3 nucleotides read TGTGCCAGCAGTTTCGGCAGATACAATGAGCAGTTCATC. This gives the protein CASSFGRYNEQFI.

This clonotype was seen a handful of times. The CDR3 sequence is CSVDSYNYGYTF. The CDR3 nucleotides read TGCAGCGTTGATTCGTATAACTATGGCTACACCTTC. V gene TRBV29-1 combines with J gene TRBJ1-2, with no clear D. Germline V gives CDR1 SQVTM, CDR2 ANQGSEA. Trimming left V 3 bases short and J 1 base short, with 6 bases between. The CDR3 is 12 residues long.

Note on this clonotype: The junction departs from germline at one end; a sequencing error may be responsible. V and J are TRBV7-6 and TRBJ1-6, with TRBD1 as a possible D gene (5 bases). Germline values: CDR1 SGHVS, CDR2 FNYEAQ. This CDR3 is 15 amino acids long. CDR3 bases: TGTGCCAGCAGCCTATTGGAGGGGAATAATCCACCCCTCCACTTT. The encoded protein is CASSLLEGNNPPLHF.

There are a few counts of this clonotype. This chain connects TRBV6-2 or TRBV6-3 to TRBJ1-2, with 8 bases lining up with TRBD1. This CDR3 contains 16 residues. Per the germline V gene, CDR1 is MNHEY and CDR2 is SVGEGT. J gave up 4 bases and V 5 bases, and 12 bases lay outside the gene matches. CDR3 sequence: CASSETTGQAFYGYTF. The CDR3 DNA sequence: TGTGCCAGCAGTGAAACGACGGGACAGGCCTTCTATGGCTACACCTTC.

CDR3 amino acids: CSAQGAGGPNEQYF. In DNA, the CDR3 is TGCAGTGCCCAAGGGGCGGGGGGGCCTAACGAGCAGTACTTC. The chain employs TRBV20-1 and TRBJ2-7; 9 bases are shared with TRBD2. After removal of 6 bases from V and 5 bases from J, the junction contained 11 bases not matched to a gene. This CDR3 comprises 14 residues. From germline, CDR1 is DFQATT and CDR2 SNEGSKA (reference sequence).

This clonotype has a handful of counts. The junction departs from germline at one end; a sequencing error may be responsible. This rearrangement joins TRBV28 to TRBJ2-4; no reliable D call. The germline V gene has CDR1 MDHEN and CDR2 SYDVKM. The CDR3 runs 12 residues. As DNA, the CDR3 is TGTGTCAGCAGAAATCCCAAAAACATTCAGTACTTC. Protein: CVSRNPKNIQYF.

This clonotype was seen at least ten times. This sequence joins TRBV7-8 and TRBJ1-1; the D is unclear. V lost 7 bases and J 0 bases, leaving 18 bases between the germline ends. Germline V gene sequence: CDR1 SGHVS, CDR2 FQNEAQ. This CDR3 is 16 amino acids long. CDR3 nucleotide sequence: TGTGCCAGCACGACTGGGCTCCATAGGATGAACACTGAAGCTTTCTTT. It codes for CASTTGLHRMNTEAFF.

This rearrangement joins TRBV10-3 to TRBJ2-1, with TRBD2 matching over 7 bases. Trimming took 2 bases from V and 4 from J; bases not matched to a gene: 8. The germline CDR1 and CDR2 sequences are ENHRY and SYGVKD. The CDR3 is made up of 16 amino acids. The CDR3 DNA reads TGTGCCATCAGTGAGCGGGAGGCGGGCTTTTACAATGAGCAGTTCTTC. As protein: CAISEREAGFYNEQFF.

This clonotype occurred many times. V usage is TRBV7-6 and J usage is TRBJ2-1; TRBD2 matches 12 bases. The CDR3 totals 15 residues. V lost 4 bases and J lost 9; bases outside the gene matches: 7. Germline CDR1 SGHVS, CDR2 FNYEAQ. In DNA form, the CDR3 reads TGTGCCAGCAGCTCAAGGACTAGCGGGGCCGGTGAGCAGTTCTTC. This encodes CASSSRTSGAGEQFF.

The chain carries TRBV29-1 and TRBJ2-3; D ambiguous. This CDR3 is built from 16 residues. V gave up 4 bases and J gave up 1 base, with 18 bases separating them. From germline, CDR1 is SQVTM and CDR2 ANQGSEA. CDR3 DNA sequence: TGCAGCGTTGGCCCCTGGGAACAAACAGGCACAGATACGCAGTATTTT. Its protein product is CSVGPWEQTGTDTQYF.

In the case of this clonotype: One end of the junction is discordant with germline, which a read error may explain. The gene calls are TRBV12-3 or TRBV12-4 and TRBJ1-2, with a weak D call TRBD1 (5 bases). The CDR3 runs to 13 residues. CDR3 DNA: TGTGTCAGCAGTTTAGGGGTTCTCTATGGCTACACCTTC. Protein sequence: CVSSLGVLYGYTF.

The V gene is TRBV7-9, the J gene TRBJ1-2, with no clear D. V lost 8 bases to trimming and J lost 0 bases, with 7 bases between them. CDR3 size: 12 residues. Germline CDR1 SEHNR, CDR2 FQNEAQ (reference sequence). The CDR3: CASGDPNYGYTF. The CDR3 bases are TGTGCCAGCGGAGACCCTAACTATGGCTACACCTTC.

The J gene is TRBJ1-2, the V gene TRBV14; perhaps TRBD1 as D (5 bases). Germline V lookup: CDR1 SGHDN, CDR2 FVKESK. Trimming took off 0 bases at V and 6 bases at J, with 11 bases between the two ends. The CDR3 is 14 residues long. In nucleotides, the CDR3 is TGTGCCAGCAGCCAAGATACGGGGGTGGATGGCTACACCTTC. It encodes CASSQDTGVDGYTF.

The CDR3 DNA reads TGCAGTGCTGACAGGCTGGGCGACATTCAGTACTTC. Translating it yields CSADRLGDIQYF. This chain links TRBV20-1 with TRBJ2-4; tentatively, D is TRBD1 (6 bases). CDR1 and CDR2 from the germline V gene are DFQATT and SNEGSKA (reference sequence). Trimming took off 5 bases at V and 8 bases at J, with 13 bases between the two ends. This CDR3 spans 12 amino acids.

The sample holds many counts of this clonotype. The rearrangement links TRBV6-1 to TRBJ2-1, with D possibly matching TRBD2 (6 bases). Germline assignment: CDR1 MNHNS and CDR2 SASEGT. This CDR3 is 14 amino acids long. The V end was cut by 5 bases, the J end by 0 bases, with 8 bases between. The CDR3 reads CASSRGTSYNEQFF. The DNA of the CDR3 is TGTGCCAGCAGTCGGGGGACCTCCTACAATGAGCAGTTCTTC.

This clonotype was detected ten times or more. The genes are TRBV6-1 and TRBJ1-1, with TRBD1 identical over 9 bases. CDR1 MNHNS and CDR2 SASEGT come from the germline V gene. The CDR3 covers 16 residues. The ends lost 6 bases at V and 8 bases at J; junction bases unmatched: 16. Written as DNA, the CDR3 is TGTGCCAGCAGCACCGGGACAGGGTTTTTTCGAATGGAAGCTTTCTTT. This gives the protein CASSTGTGFFRMEAFF.

This clonotype was recorded a few times. The chain joins TRBV2 to TRBJ1-3; D not certain. This CDR3 is 15 amino acids long. V was cut by 1 base and J by 0 bases, with 7 bases left in between. Germline CDR1 is SNHLY and CDR2 is FYNNEI. DNA for the CDR3: TGTGCCAGCAGTGAAGAAAGGAGCTCTGGAAACACCATATATTTT. Its protein is CASSEERSSGNTIYF.

Only a few counts were recorded for this clonotype. The V and J genes are TRBV13 and TRBJ1-3; 7 bases align to TRBD1. The CDR3 is 15 residues long. The V and J ends lost 4 bases and 4 bases, in that order; junction bases with no gene match: 7. CDR1 is PRHDT and CDR2 is FYEKMQ in the germline V gene (reference sequence). CDR3 sequence (DNA): TGTGCCAGCAGCTCAACGACAGGGAGAGGAAACACCATATATTTT. Translation gives CASSSTTGRGNTIYF. The full variable domain, with the rest looked up from reference TRBV13 and TRBJ1-3, is AAGVIQSPRHLIKEKRETATLKCYPIPRHDTVYWYQQGPGQDPQFLISFYEKMQSDKGSIPDRFSAQQFSDYHSELNMSSLELGDSALYFCASSSTTGRGNTIYFGEGSWLTVV.

This clonotype was observed at least ten times. The V gene is TRBV5-5, the J gene TRBJ2-3, with D hard to call. Germline V lookup: CDR1 SGHKS, CDR2 YYEKEE (reference sequence). The V and J ends lost 0 bases and 0 bases respectively, with 11 bases between them. CDR3 length: 16 residues. The CDR3 loop is CASSLERQPSTDTQYF. The CDR3 bases are TGTGCCAGCAGCTTGGAACGGCAGCCAAGCACAGATACGCAGTATTTT.